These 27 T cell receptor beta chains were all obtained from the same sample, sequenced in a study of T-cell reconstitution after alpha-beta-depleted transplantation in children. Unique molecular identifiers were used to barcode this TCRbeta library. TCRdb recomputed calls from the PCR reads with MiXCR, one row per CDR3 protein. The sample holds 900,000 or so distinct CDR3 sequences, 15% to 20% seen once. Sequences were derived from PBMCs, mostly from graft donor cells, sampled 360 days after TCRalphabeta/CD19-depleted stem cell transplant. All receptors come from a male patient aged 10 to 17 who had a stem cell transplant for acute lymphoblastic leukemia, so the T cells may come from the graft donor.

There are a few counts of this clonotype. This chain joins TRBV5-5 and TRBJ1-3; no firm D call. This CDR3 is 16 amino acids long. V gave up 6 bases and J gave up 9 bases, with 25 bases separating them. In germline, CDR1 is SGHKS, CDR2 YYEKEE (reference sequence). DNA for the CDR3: TGTGCCAGCACCCTCCCTGGGAGGGAGCCCTGGGGCACCATATATTTT. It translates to CASTLPGREPWGTIYF.

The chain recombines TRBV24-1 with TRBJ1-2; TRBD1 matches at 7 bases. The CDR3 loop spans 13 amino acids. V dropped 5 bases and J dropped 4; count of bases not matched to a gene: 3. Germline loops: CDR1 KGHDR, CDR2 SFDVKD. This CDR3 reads CATSAGGIYGYTF. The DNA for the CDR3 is TGTGCCACCAGTGCAGGGGGGATCTATGGCTACACCTTC.

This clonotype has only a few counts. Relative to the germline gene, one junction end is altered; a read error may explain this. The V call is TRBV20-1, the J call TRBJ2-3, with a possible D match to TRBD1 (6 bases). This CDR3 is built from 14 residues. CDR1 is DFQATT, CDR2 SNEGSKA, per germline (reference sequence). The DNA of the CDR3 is TGCAGCGCTAGACAGCCAGGGGTACGAGATACGCAGTATTTT. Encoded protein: CSARQPGVRDTQYF.

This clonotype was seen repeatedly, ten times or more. The CDR3 region is CASSTTGDYGYTF. The CDR3 DNA reads TGTGCCAGCAGTACCACAGGGGACTATGGCTACACCTTC. This chain connects TRBV28 to TRBJ1-2, with TRBD1 identical over 7 bases. This CDR3 spans 13 amino acids. The germline V gene has CDR1 MDHEN and CDR2 SYDVKM. V shed 5 bases and J 3 bases; nucleotides not matched to a gene: 3.

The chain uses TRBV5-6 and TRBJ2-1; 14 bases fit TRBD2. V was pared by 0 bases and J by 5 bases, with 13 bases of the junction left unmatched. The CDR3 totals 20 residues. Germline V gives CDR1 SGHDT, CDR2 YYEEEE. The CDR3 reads CASSLAEDPGLAGEDNEQFF. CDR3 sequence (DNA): TGTGCCAGCAGCTTGGCGGAAGATCCGGGACTAGCGGGAGAAGACAATGAGCAGTTCTTC.

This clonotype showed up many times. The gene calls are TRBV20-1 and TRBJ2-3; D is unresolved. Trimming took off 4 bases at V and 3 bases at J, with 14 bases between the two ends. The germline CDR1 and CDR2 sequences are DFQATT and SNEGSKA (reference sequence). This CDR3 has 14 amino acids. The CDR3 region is CSATPPSTTDTQYF. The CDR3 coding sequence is TGCAGTGCTACCCCCCCGTCTACGACAGATACGCAGTATTTT.

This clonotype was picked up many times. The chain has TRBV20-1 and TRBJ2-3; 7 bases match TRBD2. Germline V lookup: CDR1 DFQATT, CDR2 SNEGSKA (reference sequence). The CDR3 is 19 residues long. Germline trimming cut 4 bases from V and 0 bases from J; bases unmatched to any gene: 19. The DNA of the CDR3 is TGCAGTGCTAAATTTTACGCGGGAGTAAATGTTGCTAGCACAGATACGCAGTATTTT. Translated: CSAKFYAGVNVASTDTQYF.

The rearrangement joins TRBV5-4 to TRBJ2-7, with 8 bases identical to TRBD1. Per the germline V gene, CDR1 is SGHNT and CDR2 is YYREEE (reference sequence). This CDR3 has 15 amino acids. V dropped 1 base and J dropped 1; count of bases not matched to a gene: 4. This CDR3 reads CASSLYGQGSYEQYF. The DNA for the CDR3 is TGTGCCAGCAGCTTGTACGGACAGGGTTCCTACGAGCAGTACTTC.

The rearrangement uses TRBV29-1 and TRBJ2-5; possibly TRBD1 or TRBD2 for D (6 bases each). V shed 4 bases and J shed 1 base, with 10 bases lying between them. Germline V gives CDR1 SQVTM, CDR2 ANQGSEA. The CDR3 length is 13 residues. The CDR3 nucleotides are TGCAGCGTTGCCCCGGGGGCCCAAGAGACCCAGTACTTC. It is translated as CSVAPGAQETQYF.

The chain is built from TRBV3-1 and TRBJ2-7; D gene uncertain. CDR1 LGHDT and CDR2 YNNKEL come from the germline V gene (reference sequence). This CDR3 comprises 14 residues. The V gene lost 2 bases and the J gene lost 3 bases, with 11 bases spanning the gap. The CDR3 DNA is TGTGCCAGCAGCCAACAGGTTACGATCTACGAGCAGTACTTC. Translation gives CASSQQVTIYEQYF.

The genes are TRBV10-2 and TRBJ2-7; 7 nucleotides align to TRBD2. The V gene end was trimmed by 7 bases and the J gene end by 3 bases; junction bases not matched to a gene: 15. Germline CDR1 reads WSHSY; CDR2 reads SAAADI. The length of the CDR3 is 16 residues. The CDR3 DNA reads TGCGCCAGCATTTGGGGGGTGGGACTACCCATCTACGAGCAGTACTTC. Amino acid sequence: CASIWGVGLPIYEQYF.

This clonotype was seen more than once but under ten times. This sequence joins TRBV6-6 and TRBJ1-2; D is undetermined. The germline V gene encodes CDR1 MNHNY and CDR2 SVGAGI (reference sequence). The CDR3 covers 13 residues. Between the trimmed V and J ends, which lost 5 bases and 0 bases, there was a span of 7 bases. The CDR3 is CASSPYTNYGYTF. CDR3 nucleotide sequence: TGTGCCAGCAGTCCTTATACTAACTATGGCTACACCTTC.

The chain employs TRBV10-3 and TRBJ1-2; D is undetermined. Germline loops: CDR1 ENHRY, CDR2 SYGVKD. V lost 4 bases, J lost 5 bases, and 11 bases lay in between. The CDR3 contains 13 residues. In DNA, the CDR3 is TGTGCCATCAGTGGCGAAGGGAGTTATGGCTACACCTTC. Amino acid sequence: CAISGEGSYGYTF.

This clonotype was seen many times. CDR3 nucleotides: TGCGCCAGCAGCTTGGGTACTTCGACTAGCAATGAGCAGTTCTTC. This codes for CASSLGTSTSNEQFF. The chain joins TRBV5-1 to TRBJ2-1; D may be TRBD2 (6 bases). The germline V gene has CDR1 SGHRS and CDR2 YFSETQ. This CDR3 spans 15 amino acids. Trimming took 0 bases from V and 6 from J, leaving 13 bases between them.

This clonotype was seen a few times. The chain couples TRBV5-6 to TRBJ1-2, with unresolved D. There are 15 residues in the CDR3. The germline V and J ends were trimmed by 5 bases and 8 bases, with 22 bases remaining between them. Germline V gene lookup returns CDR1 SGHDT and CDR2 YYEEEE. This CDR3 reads CASRPRRLGKVGYTF. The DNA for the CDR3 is TGTGCCAGCAGACCCCGCCGGCTGGGAAAGGTCGGCTACACCTTC.

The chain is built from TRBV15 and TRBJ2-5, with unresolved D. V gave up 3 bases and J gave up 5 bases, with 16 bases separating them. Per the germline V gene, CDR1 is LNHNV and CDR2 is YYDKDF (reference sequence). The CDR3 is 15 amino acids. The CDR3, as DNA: TGTGCCACCAGCAGCCTAATCGGAGCCGGGGAGACCCAGTACTTC. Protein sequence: CATSSLIGAGETQYF. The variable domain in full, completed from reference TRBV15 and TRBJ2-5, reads DAMVIQNPRYQVTQFGKPVTLSCSQTLNHNVMYWYQQKSSQAPKLLFHYYDKDFNNEADTPDNFQSRRPNTSFCFLDIRSPGLGDTAMYLCATSSLIGAGETQYFGPGTRLLVL.

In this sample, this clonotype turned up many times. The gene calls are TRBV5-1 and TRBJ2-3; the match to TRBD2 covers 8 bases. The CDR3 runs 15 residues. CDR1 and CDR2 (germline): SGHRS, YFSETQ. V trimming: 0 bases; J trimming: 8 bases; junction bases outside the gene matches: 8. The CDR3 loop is CASSLAGVAGITQYF. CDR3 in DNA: TGCGCCAGCAGCTTGGCCGGGGTAGCGGGAATTACGCAGTATTTT. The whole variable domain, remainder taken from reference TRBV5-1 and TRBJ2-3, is KAGVTQTPRYLIKTRGQQVTLSCSPISGHRSVSWYQQTPGQGLQFLFEYFSETQRNKGNFPGRFSGRQFSNSRSEMNVSTLELGDSALYLCASSLAGVAGITQYFGPGTRLTVL.

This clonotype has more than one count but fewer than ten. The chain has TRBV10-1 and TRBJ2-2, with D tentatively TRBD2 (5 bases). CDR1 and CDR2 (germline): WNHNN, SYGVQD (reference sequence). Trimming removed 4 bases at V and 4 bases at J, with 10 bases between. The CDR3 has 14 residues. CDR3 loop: CASSVGSATGELFF. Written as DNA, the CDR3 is TGCGCCAGCAGTGTAGGGAGTGCCACCGGGGAGCTGTTTTTT.

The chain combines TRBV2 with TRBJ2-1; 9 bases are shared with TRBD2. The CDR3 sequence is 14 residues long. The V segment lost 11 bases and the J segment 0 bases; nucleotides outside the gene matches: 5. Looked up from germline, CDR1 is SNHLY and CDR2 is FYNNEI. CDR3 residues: CAGRAGGSYNEQFF. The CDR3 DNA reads TGTGCCGGAAGAGCGGGGGGCTCCTACAATGAGCAGTTCTTC.

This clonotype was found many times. Here the CDR3 reads CASSHQTRSSYEQYF. The CDR3 DNA follows: TGTGCCAGCTCACATCAGACAAGATCTTCCTACGAGCAGTACTTC. V is TRBV18 and J is TRBJ2-7, with unresolved D. The germline V gene encodes CDR1 KGHSH and CDR2 LQKENI. The CDR3 totals 15 residues. V shed 4 bases and J shed 1 base, with 14 bases lying between them.

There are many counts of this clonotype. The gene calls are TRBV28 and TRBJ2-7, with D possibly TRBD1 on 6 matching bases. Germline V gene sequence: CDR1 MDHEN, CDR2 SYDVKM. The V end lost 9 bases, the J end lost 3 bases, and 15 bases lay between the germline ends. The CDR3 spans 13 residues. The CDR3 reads CASTPTGNYEQYF. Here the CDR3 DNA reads TGTGCCAGTACGCCAACAGGGAACTACGAGCAGTACTTC.

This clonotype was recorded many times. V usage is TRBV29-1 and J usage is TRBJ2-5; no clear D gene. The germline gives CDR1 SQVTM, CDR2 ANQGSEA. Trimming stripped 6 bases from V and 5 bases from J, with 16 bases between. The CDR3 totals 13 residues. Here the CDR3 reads CSVRRTGSETQYF. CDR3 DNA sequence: TGCAGCGTGCGACGGACCGGTTCGGAGACCCAGTACTTC.

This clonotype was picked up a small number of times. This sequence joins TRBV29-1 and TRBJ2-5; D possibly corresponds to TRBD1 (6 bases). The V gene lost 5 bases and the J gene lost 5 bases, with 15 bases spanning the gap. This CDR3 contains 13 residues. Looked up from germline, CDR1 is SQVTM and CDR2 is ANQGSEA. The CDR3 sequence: CSVTGSFGETQYF. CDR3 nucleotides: TGCAGCGTTACAGGGTCCTTTGGCGAGACCCAGTACTTC.

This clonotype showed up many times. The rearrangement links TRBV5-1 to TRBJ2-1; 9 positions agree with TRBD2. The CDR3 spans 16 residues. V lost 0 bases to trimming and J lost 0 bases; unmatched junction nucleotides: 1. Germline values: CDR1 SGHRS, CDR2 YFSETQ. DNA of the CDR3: TGCGCCAGCAGCTTGGGACTAGCGGCCTCCTACAATGAGCAGTTCTTC. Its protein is CASSLGLAASYNEQFF.

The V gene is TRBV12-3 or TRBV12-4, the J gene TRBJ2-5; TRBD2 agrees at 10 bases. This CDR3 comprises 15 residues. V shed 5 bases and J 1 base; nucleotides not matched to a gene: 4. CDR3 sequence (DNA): TGTGCCAGCAGTGCCAGACTAGCGGGCCAAGAGACCCAGTACTTC. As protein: CASSARLAGQETQYF.

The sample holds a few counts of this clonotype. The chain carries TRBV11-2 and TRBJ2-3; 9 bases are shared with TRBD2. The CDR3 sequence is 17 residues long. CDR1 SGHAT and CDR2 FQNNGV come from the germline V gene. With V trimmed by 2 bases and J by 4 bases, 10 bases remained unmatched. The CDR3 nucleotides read TGTGCCAGCAGCTTATCTGGCGGGAGGGCCGTGGCAGATACGCAGTATTTT. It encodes CASSLSGGRAVADTQYF.

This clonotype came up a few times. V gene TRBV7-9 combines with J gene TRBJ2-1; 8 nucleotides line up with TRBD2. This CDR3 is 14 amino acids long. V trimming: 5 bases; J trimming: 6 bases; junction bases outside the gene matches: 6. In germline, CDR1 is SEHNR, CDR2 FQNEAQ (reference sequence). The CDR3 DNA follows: TGTGCCAGCAGCCAAAAGGGACTAGTCAATGAGCAGTTCTTC. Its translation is CASSQKGLVNEQFF. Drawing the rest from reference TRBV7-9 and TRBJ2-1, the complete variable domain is DTGVSQNPRHKITKRGQNVTFRCDPISEHNRLYWYRQTLGQGPEFLTYFQNEAQLEKSRLLSDRFSAERPKGSFSTLEIQRTEQGDSAMYLCASSQKGLVNEQFFGPGTRLTVL.